In its sample, the clone carrying this TCR beta chain was seen a few times. The CDR3 loop spans 15 amino acids. Germline CDR1 and CDR2: MNHNY and SVGAGI (reference sequence). Trimming shortened V by 5 bases and J by 0 bases, and 13 bases separated the two germline ends. With a J-beta primer mix and a sample-barcoded 5' primer, a second PCR ran roughly 6 to 11 cycles. TCRdb itself ran the 5' RACE reads through MiXCR, one entry per CDR3 protein. The sample carries 1.5 million or so distinct CDR3 sequences, 35% to 45% recorded once. This entry comes from a study of blood T cells in healthy people across ages.

The TCR was taken from a woman between 18 and 29 years old in good health. V usage is TRBV6-6 and J usage is TRBJ1-2; no firm D call. The sequencing input was blood. CDR3 sequence: CASSLRGLANYGYTF. CDR3 DNA: TGTGCCAGCAGTCTCCGGGGATTAGCTAACTATGGCTACACCTTC.